This T cell receptor (beta chain) was identified during a study of blood T cell repertoires in COVID-19. Profiling relied on immunoSEQ multiplex PCR, and the TCRdb table lists in-frame clones only, not all of them. The table has 300,000 to 400,000 clones, more than 75% seen once. Unmatched junction bases numbered 5, after V lost 3 bases and J lost 2 bases. The germline gives CDR1 SGHAT, CDR2 FQNNGV. There are 15 residues in the CDR3. The receptor's source is a woman in her thirties who had recovered from COVID-19. The chain employs TRBV11-2 and TRBJ2-7; 9 nucleotides line up with TRBD2. Sequenced material: PBMCs or T cells enriched from blood (not recorded which). CDR3 sequence (DNA): TGTGCCAGCAGCTTTGGGGCTAGCGGGACCTACGAGCAGTACTTC. Encoded protein: CASSFGASGTYEQYF.